This TCR beta chain came from a study of T cell repertoires in cytomegalovirus infection. TCRdb processed the reads anew with MiXCR; each CDR3 protein has one entry. The table has fewer than 950,000 distinct CDR3 sequences, about 33% seen once. The J segment lost 10 bases and the V segment lost 1 base, leaving 12 bases of the junction unmatched. This CDR3 is built from 16 residues. Germline V gene sequence: CDR1 SGHTA, CDR2 FQGNSA. Study outcomes and limitations: Clonotypes of TCR beta that were HLA-C-restricted and CMV-specific dominated the ex vivo response.

This clonotype is labeled medium-sized. Its target is not known. V is TRBV7-2 and J is TRBJ1-2; 10 positions agree with TRBD1. The sequenced sample was cultured CD8+ T cells from PBMCs, obtained from culture after CMV antigen stimulation. The receptor comes from a human donor in good health (CMV status not recorded). Some clones in this sample may be carry-over from other donors' samples. This CDR3 is CASSLDALRTGGYYTF. In DNA form, the CDR3 reads TGTGCCAGCAGCTTAGACGCTCTAAGGACAGGGGGTTACTACACCTTC. Looking up the rest from reference TRBV7-2 and TRBJ1-2 gives the full variable domain: GAGVSQSPSNKVTEKGKDVELRCDPISGHTALYWYRQSLGQGLEFLIYFQGNSAPDKSGLPSDRFSAERTGGSVSTLTIQRTQQEDSAVYLCASSLDALRTGGYYTFGSGTRLTVV.